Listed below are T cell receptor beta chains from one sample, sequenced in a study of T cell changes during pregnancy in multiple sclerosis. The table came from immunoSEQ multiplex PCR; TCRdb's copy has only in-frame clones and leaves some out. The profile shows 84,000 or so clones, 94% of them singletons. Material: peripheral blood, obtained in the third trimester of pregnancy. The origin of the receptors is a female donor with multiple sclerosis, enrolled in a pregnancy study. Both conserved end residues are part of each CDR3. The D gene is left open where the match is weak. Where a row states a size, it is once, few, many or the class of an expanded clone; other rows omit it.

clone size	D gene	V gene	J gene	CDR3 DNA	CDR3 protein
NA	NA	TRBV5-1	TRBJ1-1	TGCGCCAGCAGTCTCCCCTCAAGGGGGGCTTTCTTT	CASSLPSRGAFF
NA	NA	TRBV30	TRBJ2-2	TGTGCCTGGAGACTATCGGGGACCGGGGAGCTGTTTTTT	CAWRLSGTGELFF
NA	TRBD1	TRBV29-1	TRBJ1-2	TGCAGCGCCATACAGGGGGCTGGCAGTGGCTACACCTTC	CSAIQGAGSGYTF
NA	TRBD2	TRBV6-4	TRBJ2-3	TGTGCCAGCTCTAAGGGAGGTAGCGGGGGAGGCACAGATACGCAGTATTTT	CASSKGGSGGGTDTQYF
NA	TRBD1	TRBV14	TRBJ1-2	TGTGCCAGCAGCCAGGGACAGGGGTATGGCTACACCTTC	CASSQGQGYGYTF
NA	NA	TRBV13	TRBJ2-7	TGTGCCAGCAGCCCGACCGTTGGGAGCTCCTACGAGCAGTACTTC	CASSPTVGSSYEQYF
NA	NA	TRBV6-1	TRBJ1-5	TGTGCCAGCAGTGTCAGGGGTTCCAATCAGCCCCAGCATTTT	CASSVRGSNQPQHF
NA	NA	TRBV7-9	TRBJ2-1	TGTGCCAGCAGCTTACAGGAATACTACAATGAGCAGTTCTTC	CASSLQEYYNEQFF
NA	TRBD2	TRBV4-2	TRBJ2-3	TGTGCCAGCAGCCAAGCCACCTCGGGGGGAACAGATACGCAGTATTTT	CASSQATSGGTDTQYF
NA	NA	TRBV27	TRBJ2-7	TGTGCCAGCAGTTCTTACGGTAGCTCCTACGAGCAGTACTTC	CASSSYGSSYEQYF
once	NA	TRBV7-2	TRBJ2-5	TGTGCCAGCAGCTTATGGGGGCGGGGGTACCAAGAGACCCAGTACTTC	CASSLWGRGYQETQYF